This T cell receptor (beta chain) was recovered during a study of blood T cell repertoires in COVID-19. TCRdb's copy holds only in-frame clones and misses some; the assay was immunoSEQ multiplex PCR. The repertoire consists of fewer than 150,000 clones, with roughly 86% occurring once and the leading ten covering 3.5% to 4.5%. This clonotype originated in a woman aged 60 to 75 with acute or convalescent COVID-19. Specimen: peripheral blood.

The CDR3 DNA reads as TGTGCCAGCAGCCAGGACAGCCTGAACACTGAAGCTTTCTTT. It yields the protein CASSQDSLNTEAFF. J is TRBJ1-1 and V is TRBV7-9; tentative D call: TRBD1 (6 bases). CDR3 length: 14 amino acids. CDR1 and CDR2 from the germline V gene are SEHNR and FQNEAQ (reference sequence). Trimming cost V 5 bases and J 0 bases, with 10 bases left between them.